The clone carrying this TCR beta chain was found a few times. The antigen is not known. It was RNA transcripts that yielded the amplified TCR beta CDR3 regions. RT-PCR in the first round (using the HTBI primer set) targeted the TCR CDR3. Each CDR3 protein is one row after TCRdb ran MiXCR on the multiplex PCR reads. The sample shows about 360,000 distinct CDR3 sequences, under 15% of them seen only once. The sample belongs to a study of T cells in Graves' hyperthyroidism and ophthalmopathy. About the study: Peripheral blood was acquired at first diagnosis, ahead of any therapy whatsoever. Points from the study as a whole: Blood also carried most thyroid clonotypes expanded above 0.001.

PBMCs were obtained from 10 ml fresh peripheral blood. The sample was blood. The receptor was isolated from a woman between 18 and 29 years old with Graves' hyperthyroidism.

The CDR3 loop reads CASSDQGTGYEQYF. The CDR3 region has the DNA TGTGCCAGCAGTGACCAGGGGACTGGCTACGAGCAGTACTTC. The V and J genes are TRBV27 and TRBJ2-7, with D perhaps being TRBD1 or TRBD2 (6 bases each). The V gene's germline CDR1 is MNHEY and CDR2 SMNVEV (reference sequence). This CDR3 spans 14 amino acids. Trimming took 5 bases from V and 3 from J, leaving 14 bases between them.